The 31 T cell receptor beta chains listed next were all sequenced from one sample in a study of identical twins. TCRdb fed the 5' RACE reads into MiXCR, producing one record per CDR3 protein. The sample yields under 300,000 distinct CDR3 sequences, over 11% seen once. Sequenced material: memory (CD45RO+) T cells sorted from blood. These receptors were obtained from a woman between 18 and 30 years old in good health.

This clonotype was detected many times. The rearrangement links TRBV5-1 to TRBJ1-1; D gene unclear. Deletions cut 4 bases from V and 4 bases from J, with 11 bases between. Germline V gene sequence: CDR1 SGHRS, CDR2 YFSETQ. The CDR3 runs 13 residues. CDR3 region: CASSRIVGTEAFF. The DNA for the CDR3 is TGCGCCAGCAGCCGAATCGTAGGCACTGAAGCTTTCTTT. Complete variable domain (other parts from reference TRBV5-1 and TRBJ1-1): KAGVTQTPRYLIKTRGQQVTLSCSPISGHRSVSWYQQTPGQGLQFLFEYFSETQRNKGNFPGRFSGRQFSNSRSEMNVSTLELGDSALYLCASSRIVGTEAFFGQGTRLTVV.

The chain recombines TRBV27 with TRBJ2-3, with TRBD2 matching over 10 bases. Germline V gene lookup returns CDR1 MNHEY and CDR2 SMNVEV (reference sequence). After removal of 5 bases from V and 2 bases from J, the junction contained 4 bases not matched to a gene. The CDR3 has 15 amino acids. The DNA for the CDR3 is TGTGCCAGCAGTCGGACTAGCGGACTCACAGATACGCAGTATTTT. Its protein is CASSRTSGLTDTQYF.

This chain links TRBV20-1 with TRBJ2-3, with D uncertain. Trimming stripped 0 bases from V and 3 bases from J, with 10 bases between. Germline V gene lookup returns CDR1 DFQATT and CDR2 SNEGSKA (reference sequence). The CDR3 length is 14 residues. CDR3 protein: CSAREWQLTDTQYF. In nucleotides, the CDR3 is TGCAGTGCTAGAGAGTGGCAGTTAACAGATACGCAGTATTTT.

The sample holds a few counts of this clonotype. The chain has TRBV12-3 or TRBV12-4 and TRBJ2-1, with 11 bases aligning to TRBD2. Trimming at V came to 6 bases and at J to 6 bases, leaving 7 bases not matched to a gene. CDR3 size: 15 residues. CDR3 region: CASRPTSGGPNEQFF. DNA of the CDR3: TGTGCCAGCAGGCCTACTAGCGGGGGCCCCAATGAGCAGTTCTTC.

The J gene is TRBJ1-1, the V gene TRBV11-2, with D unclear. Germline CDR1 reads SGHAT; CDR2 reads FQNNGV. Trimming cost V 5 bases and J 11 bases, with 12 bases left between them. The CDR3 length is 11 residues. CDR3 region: CASSPDYSAFF. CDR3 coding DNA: TGTGCCAGCAGCCCCGACTATTCGGCTTTCTTT.

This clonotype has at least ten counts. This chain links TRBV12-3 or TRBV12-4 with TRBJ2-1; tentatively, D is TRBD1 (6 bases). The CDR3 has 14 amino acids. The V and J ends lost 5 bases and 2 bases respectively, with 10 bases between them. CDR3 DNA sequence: TGTGCCAGCAGTCACGACAGGACCTACAATGAGCAGTTCTTC. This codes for CASSHDRTYNEQFF.

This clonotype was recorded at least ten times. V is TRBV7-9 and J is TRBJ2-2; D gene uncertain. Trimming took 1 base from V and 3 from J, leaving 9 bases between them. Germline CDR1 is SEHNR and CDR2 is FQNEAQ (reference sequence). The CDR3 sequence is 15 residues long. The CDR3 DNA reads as TGTGCCAGCAGCTTAGGTGACACCTACACCGGGGAGCTGTTTTTT. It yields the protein CASSLGDTYTGELFF. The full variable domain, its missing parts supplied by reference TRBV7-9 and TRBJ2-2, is DTGVSQNPRHKITKRGQNVTFRCDPISEHNRLYWYRQTLGQGPEFLTYFQNEAQLEKSRLLSDRFSAERPKGSFSTLEIQRTEQGDSAMYLCASSLGDTYTGELFFGEGSRLTVL.

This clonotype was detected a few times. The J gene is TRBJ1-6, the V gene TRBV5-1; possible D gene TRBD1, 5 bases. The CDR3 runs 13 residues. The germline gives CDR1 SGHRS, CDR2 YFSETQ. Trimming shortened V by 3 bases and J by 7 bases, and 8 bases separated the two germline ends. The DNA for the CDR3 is TGCGCCAGCAGCTCGACAGTAAATTCACCCCTCCACTTT. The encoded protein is CASSSTVNSPLHF.

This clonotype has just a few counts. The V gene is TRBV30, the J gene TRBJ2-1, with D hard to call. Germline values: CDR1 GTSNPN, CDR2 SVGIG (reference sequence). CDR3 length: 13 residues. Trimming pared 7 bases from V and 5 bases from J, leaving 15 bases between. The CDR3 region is CASSQSRHNEQFF. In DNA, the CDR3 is TGTGCCTCCTCACAATCCCGTCACAATGAGCAGTTCTTC.

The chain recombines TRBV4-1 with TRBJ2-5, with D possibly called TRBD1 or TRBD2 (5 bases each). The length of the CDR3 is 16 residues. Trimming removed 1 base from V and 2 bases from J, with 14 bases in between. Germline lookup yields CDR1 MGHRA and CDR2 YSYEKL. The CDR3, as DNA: TGCGCCAGCAGCCAAGCTAGCTTGGGGGAACAAGAGACCCAGTACTTC. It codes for CASSQASLGEQETQYF.

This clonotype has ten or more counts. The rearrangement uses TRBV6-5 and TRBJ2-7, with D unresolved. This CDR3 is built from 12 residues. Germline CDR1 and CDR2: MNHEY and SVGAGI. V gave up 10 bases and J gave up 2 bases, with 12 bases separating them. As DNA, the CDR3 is TGTGCCACCCGCGGACGGGCCTACGAGCAGTACTTC. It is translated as CATRGRAYEQYF.

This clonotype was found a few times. CDR3 nucleotide sequence: TGCAGTGCTAGAGAAACCTATATTAGCACAGATACGCAGTATTTT. Translated, it gives CSARETYISTDTQYF. The V call is TRBV20-1, the J call TRBJ2-3; D is unresolved. There are 15 residues in the CDR3. Germline-derived CDR1 and CDR2 are DFQATT and SNEGSKA (reference sequence). The V end lost 0 bases, the J end lost 0 bases, and 10 bases lay between the germline ends.

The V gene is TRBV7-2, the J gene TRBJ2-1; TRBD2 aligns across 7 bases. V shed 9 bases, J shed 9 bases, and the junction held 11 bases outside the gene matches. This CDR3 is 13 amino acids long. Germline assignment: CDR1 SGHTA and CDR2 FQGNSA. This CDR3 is CASSGREFSEQFF. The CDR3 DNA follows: TGTGCCAGTTCGGGGAGGGAATTTAGTGAGCAGTTCTTC.

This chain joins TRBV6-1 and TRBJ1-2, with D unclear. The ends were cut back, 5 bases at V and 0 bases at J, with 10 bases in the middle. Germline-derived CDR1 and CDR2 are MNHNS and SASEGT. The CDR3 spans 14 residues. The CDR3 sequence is CASSPSHTNYGYTF. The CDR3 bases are TGTGCCAGCAGTCCAAGTCACACTAACTATGGCTACACCTTC.

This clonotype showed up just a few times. CDR3 bases: TGCAGTGCTAACTTAGCGGGCAGGAACACTGAAGCTTTCTTT. Translated: CSANLAGRNTEAFF. J is TRBJ1-1 and V is TRBV20-1; D remains ambiguous. Germline V gives CDR1 DFQATT, CDR2 SNEGSKA (reference sequence). This CDR3 contains 14 residues. Deletions cut 4 bases from V and 1 base from J, with 13 bases between.

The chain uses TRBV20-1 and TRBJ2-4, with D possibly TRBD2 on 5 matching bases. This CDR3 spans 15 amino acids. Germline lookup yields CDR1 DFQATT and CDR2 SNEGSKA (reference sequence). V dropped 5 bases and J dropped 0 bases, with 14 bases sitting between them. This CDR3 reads CSASLRARAKNIQYF. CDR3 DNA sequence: TGCAGTGCTTCACTGCGGGCCAGAGCCAAAAACATTCAGTACTTC.

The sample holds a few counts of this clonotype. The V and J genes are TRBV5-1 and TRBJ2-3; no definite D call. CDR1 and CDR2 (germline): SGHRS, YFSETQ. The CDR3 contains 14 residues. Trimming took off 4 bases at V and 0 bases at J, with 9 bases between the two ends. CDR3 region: CASSISASTDTQYF. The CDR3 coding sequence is TGCGCCAGCAGCATTTCCGCCAGCACAGATACGCAGTATTTT.

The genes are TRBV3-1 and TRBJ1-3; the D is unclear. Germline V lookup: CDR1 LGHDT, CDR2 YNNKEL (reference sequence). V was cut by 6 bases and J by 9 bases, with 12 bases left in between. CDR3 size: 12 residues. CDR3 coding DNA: TGTGCCAGCAGTCAAAGAAAGGGCACCATATATTTT. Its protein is CASSQRKGTIYF.

As DNA, the CDR3 is TGTGCCAGCAGGAACGCAGGCTACGGGGAGCTGTTTTTT. As protein: CASRNAGYGELFF. The chain is built from TRBV6-2 or TRBV6-3 and TRBJ2-2; the D is unclear. CDR1 is MNHEY, CDR2 SVGEGT, per germline. The CDR3 contains 13 residues. Trimming cost V 6 bases and J 7 bases, with 12 bases left between them.

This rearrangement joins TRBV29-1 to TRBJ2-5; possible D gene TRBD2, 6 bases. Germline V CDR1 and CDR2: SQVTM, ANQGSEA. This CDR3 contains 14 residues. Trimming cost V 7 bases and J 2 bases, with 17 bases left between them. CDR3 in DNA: TGCAGCGGCCGGCGGCTAGCGCTACAAGAGACCCAGTACTTC. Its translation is CSGRRLALQETQYF.

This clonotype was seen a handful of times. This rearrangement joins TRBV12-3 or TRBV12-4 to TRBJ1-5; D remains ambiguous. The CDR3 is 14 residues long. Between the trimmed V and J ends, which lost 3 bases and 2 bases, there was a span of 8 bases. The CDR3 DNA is TGTGCCAGCAGTTTGAAGTATGGCAATCAGCCCCAGCATTTT. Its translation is CASSLKYGNQPQHF.

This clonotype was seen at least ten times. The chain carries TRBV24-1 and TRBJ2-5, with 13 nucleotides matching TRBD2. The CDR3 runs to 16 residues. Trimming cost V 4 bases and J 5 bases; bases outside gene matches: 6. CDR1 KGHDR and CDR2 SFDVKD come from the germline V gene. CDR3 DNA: TGTGCCACCAGTGAAATTGGGACTAGCGGGGAGGAGACCCAGTACTTC. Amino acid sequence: CATSEIGTSGEETQYF.

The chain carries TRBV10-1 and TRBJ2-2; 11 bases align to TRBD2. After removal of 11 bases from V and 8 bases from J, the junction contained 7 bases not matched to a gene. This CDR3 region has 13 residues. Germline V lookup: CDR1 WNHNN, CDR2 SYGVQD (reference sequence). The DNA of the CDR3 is TGCGCCTGGCGACTAGCGGGGTCGGGGGAGCTGTTTTTT. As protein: CAWRLAGSGELFF.

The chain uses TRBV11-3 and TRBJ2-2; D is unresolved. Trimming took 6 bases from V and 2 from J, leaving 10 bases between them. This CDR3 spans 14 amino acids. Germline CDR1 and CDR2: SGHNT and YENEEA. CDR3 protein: CASRSLLNTGELFF. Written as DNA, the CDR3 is TGTGCCAGCAGGTCGCTACTTAACACCGGGGAGCTGTTTTTT.

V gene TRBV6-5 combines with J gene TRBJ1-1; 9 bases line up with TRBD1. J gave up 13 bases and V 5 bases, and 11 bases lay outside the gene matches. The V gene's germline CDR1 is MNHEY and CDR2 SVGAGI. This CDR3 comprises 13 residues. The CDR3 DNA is TGTGCCAGCAGTCACCGGGACAGGGATTTCCGTTTCTTT. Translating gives CASSHRDRDFRFF.

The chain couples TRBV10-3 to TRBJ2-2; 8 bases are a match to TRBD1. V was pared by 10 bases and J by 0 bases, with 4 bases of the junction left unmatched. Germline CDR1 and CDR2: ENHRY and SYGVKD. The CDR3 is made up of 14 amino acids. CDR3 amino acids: CATLGQANTGELFF. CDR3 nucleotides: TGTGCCACCCTGGGACAGGCGAACACCGGGGAGCTGTTTTTT.

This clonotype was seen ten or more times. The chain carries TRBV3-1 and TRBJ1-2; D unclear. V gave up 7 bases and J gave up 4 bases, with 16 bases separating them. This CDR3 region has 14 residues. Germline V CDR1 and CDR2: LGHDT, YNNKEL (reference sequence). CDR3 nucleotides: TGTGCCAGCACCCCAAGAGGCAGGTCCTATGGCTACACCTTC. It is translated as CASTPRGRSYGYTF.

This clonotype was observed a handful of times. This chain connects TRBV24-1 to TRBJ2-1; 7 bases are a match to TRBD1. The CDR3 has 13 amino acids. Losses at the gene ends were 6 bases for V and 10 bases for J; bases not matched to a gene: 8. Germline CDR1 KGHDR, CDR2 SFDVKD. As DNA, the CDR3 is TGTGCCACCAGTTCTAGACAGGGATTGGAGCAGTTCTTC. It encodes CATSSRQGLEQFF.

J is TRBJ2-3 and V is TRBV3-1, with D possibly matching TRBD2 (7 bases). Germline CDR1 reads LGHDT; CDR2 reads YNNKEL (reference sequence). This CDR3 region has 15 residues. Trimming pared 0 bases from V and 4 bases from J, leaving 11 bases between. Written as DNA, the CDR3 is TGTGCCAGCAGCCAAGAGCGGGGGCTTTCAGATACGCAGTATTTT. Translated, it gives CASSQERGLSDTQYF.

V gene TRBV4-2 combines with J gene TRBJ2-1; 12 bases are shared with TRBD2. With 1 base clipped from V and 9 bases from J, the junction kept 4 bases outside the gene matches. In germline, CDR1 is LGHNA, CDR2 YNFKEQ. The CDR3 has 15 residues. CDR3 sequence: CASSQGTSGDGEQFF. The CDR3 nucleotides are TGTGCCAGCAGCCAAGGGACTAGCGGGGATGGTGAGCAGTTCTTC.

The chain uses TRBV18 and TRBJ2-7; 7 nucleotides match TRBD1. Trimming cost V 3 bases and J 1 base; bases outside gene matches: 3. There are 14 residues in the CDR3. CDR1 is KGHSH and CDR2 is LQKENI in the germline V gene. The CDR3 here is CASSPGTDSYEQYF. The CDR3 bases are TGTGCCAGCTCACCCGGGACAGATTCCTACGAGCAGTACTTC.